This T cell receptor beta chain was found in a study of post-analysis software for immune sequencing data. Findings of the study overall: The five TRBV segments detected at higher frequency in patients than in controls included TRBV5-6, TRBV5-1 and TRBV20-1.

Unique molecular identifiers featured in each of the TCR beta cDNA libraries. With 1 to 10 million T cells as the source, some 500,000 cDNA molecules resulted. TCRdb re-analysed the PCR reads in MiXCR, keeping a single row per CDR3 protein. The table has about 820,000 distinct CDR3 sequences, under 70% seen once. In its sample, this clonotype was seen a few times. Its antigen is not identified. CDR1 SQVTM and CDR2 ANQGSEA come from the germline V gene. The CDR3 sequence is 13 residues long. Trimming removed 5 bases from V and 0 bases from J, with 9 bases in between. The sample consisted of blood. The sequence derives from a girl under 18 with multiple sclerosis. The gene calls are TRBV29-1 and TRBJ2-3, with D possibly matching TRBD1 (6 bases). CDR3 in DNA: TGCAGCGTTTTTGGACAGAGCACAGATACGCAGTATTTT. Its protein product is CSVFGQSTDTQYF.